This T cell receptor beta chain was profiled in a study of blood T cell repertoires in COVID-19. Study background: The United States, Italy and Spain were the sources of the acute and convalescent COVID-19 samples.

Method: immunoSEQ multiplex PCR; TCRdb's copy keeps in-frame clones and lacks some. The sample lists 90,000 to 130,000 clones; about 90% were seen once. The germline gives CDR1 GTSNPN, CDR2 SVGIG (reference sequence). The CDR3 has 13 residues. Trimming took 7 bases from V and 4 from J; bases not matched to a gene: 7. The chain combines TRBV30 with TRBJ2-1; TRBD2 aligns across 7 bases. The source material was peripheral blood. This TCR derives from a human donor in a cohort sampled during active COVID-19. CDR3 protein: CAFLGGSYNEQFF. CDR3 DNA sequence: TGTGCCTTCTTGGGGGGGTCATACAATGAGCAGTTCTTC.